This T cell receptor beta chain was documented in a study of memory CD4+ T cells and cytomegalovirus serostatus. The wider study: Donors were healthy Belgian adults, under 10 CMV seropositive and fewer than 30 seronegative. Findings of the study overall: About 40% of the roughly 160 known CMV-associated TCRbeta sequences appeared in CD4+ memory.

Sequencing was performed with immunoSEQ multiplex PCR; in TCRdb, only in-frame clones are kept and a portion is missing. The sample lists about 82,000 clones, approximately 80% occurring once. CDR3 length: 14 residues. Germline V gene sequence: CDR1 GTSNPN, CDR2 SVGIG (reference sequence). The V end lost 3 bases, the J end lost 1 base, and 12 bases lay between the germline ends. Notes on this clone: As yet, its antigen is unknown.

Single viable CD3+CD4+CD8-CD45RO+ cells were sorted as the memory CD4+ T cells. The chain links TRBV30 to TRBJ1-1; the D is unclear. The clonotype originates from an adult in good health and CMV-seronegative. The specimen sequenced was memory CD4+ T cells from blood. The CDR3 protein is CAWRHGPKNTEAFF. The CDR3 region has the DNA TGTGCCTGGAGACACGGGCCCAAGAACACTGAAGCTTTCTTT.